Shown below are 11 T cell receptor beta chains from a single sample sequenced in a study of blood T cell repertoires in COVID-19. Data came from immunoSEQ multiplex PCR; TCRdb stores just in-frame clones and leaves some out. The sample carries about 140,000 clones, over 75% recorded once. Sequenced: peripheral blood. The receptors here all came from a man over 45 with acute or convalescent COVID-19.

This chain joins TRBV28 and TRBJ2-7, with 11 bases matching TRBD2. V dropped 9 bases and J dropped 2; count of bases not matched to a gene: 6. The CDR3 consists of 14 residues. Germline V gene data show CDR1 as MDHEN and CDR2 as SYDVKM. Here the CDR3 DNA reads TGTGCCAGTACCCTACTAGCGGGAGCCTACGAGCAGTACTTC. Protein sequence: CASTLLAGAYEQYF. The full variable domain, with the rest looked up from reference TRBV28 and TRBJ2-7, is DVKVTQSSRYLVKRTGEKVFLECVQDMDHENMFWYRQDPGLGLRLIYFSYDVKMKEKGDIPEGYSVSREKKERFSLILESASTNQTSMYLCASTLLAGAYEQYFGPGTRLTVT.

The chain links TRBV2 to TRBJ2-7, with D hard to call. This CDR3 has 11 residues. V was shortened by 6 bases and J by 4 bases, with 7 bases between the two germline ends. CDR1 SNHLY and CDR2 FYNNEI come from the germline V gene. CDR3 coding DNA: TGTGCCAGCAGCATACTATACGAGCAGTACTTC. Amino acids: CASSILYEQYF. The complete variable domain, with remaining parts taken from reference TRBV2 and TRBJ2-7, reads EPEVTQTPSHQVTQMGQEVILRCVPISNHLYFYWYRQILGQKVEFLVSFYNNEISEKSEIFDDQFSVERPDGSNFTLKIRSTKLEDSAMYFCASSILYEQYFGPGTRLTVT.

As regards this clone: A read error may account for a junction end that differs from germline. The chain uses TRBV4-1 and TRBJ2-2; 7 bases map to TRBD2. The V gene's germline CDR1 is MGHRA and CDR2 YSYEKL. The CDR3 contains 17 residues. The CDR3 coding sequence is TGCGCCAGCAGCCAAATAATCGGGACTACGAGTAGCCGGGGAGCTGTTTTT. It codes for CASSQIIGTTSSRGAVF.

The chain links TRBV29-1 to TRBJ2-1; D not resolved. From germline, CDR1 is SQVTM and CDR2 ANQGSEA. This CDR3 is built from 13 residues. The germline V and J ends were trimmed by 4 bases and 1 base, with 8 bases remaining between them. CDR3 loop: CSVASPSYNEQFF. The CDR3 DNA sequence: TGCAGCGTTGCGAGCCCTTCCTACAATGAGCAGTTCTTC.

The chain uses TRBV4-1 and TRBJ2-7; the match to TRBD2 covers 11 bases. The CDR3 totals 14 residues. Losses at the gene ends were 4 bases for V and 3 bases for J; bases not matched to a gene: 2. The germline V gene encodes CDR1 MGHRA and CDR2 YSYEKL. CDR3 region: CASSRGLADYEQYF. In DNA form, the CDR3 reads TGCGCCAGCAGCCGGGGACTAGCGGACTACGAGCAGTACTTC.

V usage is TRBV28 and J usage is TRBJ1-3; possibly TRBD1 for D (5 bases). Trimming removed 6 bases at V and 1 base at J, with 13 bases between. CDR1 is MDHEN and CDR2 is SYDVKM in the germline V gene. The CDR3 has 15 residues. CDR3 region: CASSPVGGSGNTIYF. DNA of the CDR3: TGTGCCAGCAGCCCCGTGGGGGGGTCTGGAAACACCATATATTTT.

The V call is TRBV10-2, the J call TRBJ1-2, with D possibly being TRBD1 (6 bases). Looked up from germline, CDR1 is WSHSY and CDR2 is SAAADI. The ends were cut back, 8 bases at V and 3 bases at J, with 7 bases in the middle. The CDR3 runs to 11 residues. In DNA, the CDR3 is TGCGCCAGCCAGGGGTACTATGGCTACACCTTC. Its protein product is CASQGYYGYTF.

The chain employs TRBV24-1 and TRBJ2-1; 8 bases agree with TRBD2. The CDR3 contains 15 residues. Trimming removed 5 bases from V and 9 bases from J; junction bases left unmatched: 11. Germline V gene sequence: CDR1 KGHDR, CDR2 SFDVKD. The CDR3 loop reads CATSGSEGLAVEQFF. CDR3 sequence (DNA): TGTGCCACCAGTGGCTCCGAAGGACTAGCAGTTGAGCAGTTCTTC.

The chain has TRBV11-2 and TRBJ2-7; maybe TRBD2 (6 bases). Per germline, CDR1 SGHAT and CDR2 FQNNGV. V lost 5 bases and J 3 bases, leaving 17 bases between the germline ends. CDR3 size: 15 residues. The CDR3: CASSVSGQEGYEQYF. CDR3 coding DNA: TGTGCCAGCAGCGTCTCGGGCCAGGAGGGCTACGAGCAGTACTTC.

This sequence joins TRBV7-6 and TRBJ1-2; D gene unclear. The length of the CDR3 is 12 residues. With 5 bases removed from V and 8 bases from J, the gap between germline ends came to 12 bases. CDR1 and CDR2 from the germline V gene are SGHVS and FNYEAQ. CDR3 nucleotide sequence: TGTGCCAGCAGCCCGTCCCTCGGGGGCTACACCTTC. It is translated as CASSPSLGGYTF.

The V call is TRBV5-1, the J call TRBJ2-7; 9 positions agree with TRBD2. Germline loops: CDR1 SGHRS, CDR2 YFSETQ. CDR3 size: 15 residues. The ends lost 3 bases at V and 2 bases at J; junction bases unmatched: 6. The chain's CDR3 is CASSYSGSPTYEQYF. The CDR3 region has the DNA TGCGCCAGCAGCTATAGCGGGAGCCCTACCTACGAGCAGTACTTC.